A single sample is the source of the 21 T cell receptor beta chains below, sequenced in a study of patients and donors after allogeneic stem cell transplantation. Each CDR3 protein gets one entry after TCRdb re-called the RT-PCR reads with MiXCR. The sample carries around 70,000 distinct CDR3 sequences, around 27% recorded once. The specimen was blood, either unsorted or a sorted T cell fraction (not recorded which). These receptor sequences come from a human donor who was either an allogeneic HSCT recipient or a stem cell or donor lymphocyte infusion donor (not recorded which). It is not recorded whose cells these are; they may come from a transplant donor.

The CDR3: CASNLDRDEQYF. The CDR3, as DNA: TGTGCCAGCAACCTGGACAGGGACGAGCAGTACTTC. V usage is TRBV12-3 or TRBV12-4 and J usage is TRBJ2-7; 8 bases match TRBD1. V shed 7 bases, J shed 5 bases, and the junction held 4 bases outside the gene matches. The CDR3 sequence is 12 residues long.

V is TRBV7-2 and J is TRBJ1-6; 7 positions match TRBD1. The trim removed 7 bases at V and 10 bases at J, leaving 13 bases unmatched. Germline-derived CDR1 and CDR2 are SGHTA and FQGNSA. This CDR3 has 15 residues. DNA for the CDR3: TGTGCCAGCACCGTTACTCGGGCAGGGGGATCACCCCTCCACTTT. Amino acid sequence: CASTVTRAGGSPLHF. Filled out from reference TRBV7-2 and TRBJ1-6, the complete variable domain reads GAGVSQSPSNKVTEKGKDVELRCDPISGHTALYWYRQSLGQGLEFLIYFQGNSAPDKSGLPSDRFSAERTGGSVSTLTIQRTQQEDSAVYLCASTVTRAGGSPLHFGNGTRLTVT.

This clonotype was found a few times. The CDR3 here is CASSLTSGSGVETQYF. CDR3 coding DNA: TGTGCCAGCAGCTTGACTAGCGGGAGTGGGGTAGAGACCCAGTACTTC. The chain recombines TRBV7-2 with TRBJ2-5; 12 bases fit TRBD2. The germline gives CDR1 SGHTA, CDR2 FQGNSA. The CDR3 runs 16 residues. V shed 3 bases and J 4 bases; nucleotides not matched to a gene: 6.

This clonotype was counted a few times. The genes are TRBV20-1 and TRBJ1-1; 10 bases align to TRBD1. V dropped 5 bases and J dropped 5; count of bases not matched to a gene: 8. Germline CDR1 is DFQATT and CDR2 is SNEGSKA (reference sequence). The CDR3 loop spans 14 amino acids. The CDR3 DNA reads as TGCAGTGCTCGGGACGGGACAGGGGTTACTGAAGCTTTCTTT. Protein product: CSARDGTGVTEAFF.

This clonotype came up a few times. The V and J genes are TRBV6-5 and TRBJ1-2; D unclear. CDR1 and CDR2 (germline): MNHEY, SVGAGI. V lost 7 bases, J lost 5 bases, and 14 bases lay in between. The CDR3 sequence is 13 residues long. CDR3 DNA sequence: TGTGCCAGCAAGGATAGGAAAGGGTATGGCTACACCTTC. Its translation: CASKDRKGYGYTF.

The V gene is TRBV6-2 or TRBV6-3, the J gene TRBJ2-5, with D possibly matching TRBD1 (5 bases). The V end was cut by 2 bases, the J end by 1 base, with 20 bases between. The germline CDR1 and CDR2 sequences are MNHEY and SVGEGT. CDR3 length: 18 amino acids. Here the CDR3 DNA reads TGTGCCAGCAGTTACCCGCGGCCCATTAGGGGAAGCCAAGAGACCCAGTACTTC. Its protein is CASSYPRPIRGSQETQYF.

This clonotype was observed a few times. This chain uses TRBV12-3 or TRBV12-4 with TRBJ1-1; D remains unclear. The CDR3 runs 13 residues. V gave up 0 bases and J gave up 6 bases, with 8 bases separating them. The CDR3 loop reads CASSLAPSPEAFF. DNA for the CDR3: TGTGCCAGCAGTTTAGCCCCGTCCCCTGAAGCTTTCTTT.

This clonotype has just a few counts. The V and J genes are TRBV28 and TRBJ2-2, with 7 nucleotides matching TRBD1. CDR1 and CDR2 (germline): MDHEN, SYDVKM. The ends lost 3 bases at V and 3 bases at J; junction bases unmatched: 4. This CDR3 comprises 15 residues. The CDR3 coding sequence is TGTGCCAGCAGTTTCGGGACAGCGGACACCGGGGAGCTGTTTTTT. Translating gives CASSFGTADTGELFF.

The V and J genes are TRBV2 and TRBJ2-1; 7 bases are a match to TRBD2. CDR3 length equals 14 residues. With V trimmed by 4 bases and J by 3 bases, 3 bases remained unmatched. Germline V CDR1 and CDR2: SNHLY, FYNNEI. CDR3 bases: TGTGCCAGCAGTGCCGGGAGGTTCTACAATGAGCAGTTCTTC. As protein: CASSAGRFYNEQFF.

The chain uses TRBV20-1 and TRBJ2-3; TRBD2 matches at 12 bases. With 5 bases clipped from V and 6 bases from J, the junction kept 6 bases outside the gene matches. The CDR3 consists of 14 residues. CDR1 and CDR2 (germline): DFQATT, SNEGSKA (reference sequence). The CDR3 nucleotides read TGCAGTGCTTTTGGACTAGCGGGAACGGATACGCAGTATTTT. Its protein is CSAFGLAGTDTQYF.

This chain links TRBV7-6 with TRBJ1-6; D is undetermined. V lost 4 bases to trimming and J lost 4 bases, with 14 bases between them. There are 16 residues in the CDR3. The germline gives CDR1 SGHVS, CDR2 FNYEAQ. The CDR3 nucleotides are TGTGCCAGCAGCTCAGGACCGGTTTCATATAATTCACCCCTCCACTTT. Translation gives CASSSGPVSYNSPLHF.

This clonotype came up a few times. V usage is TRBV19 and J usage is TRBJ1-1; D remains unclear. V gave up 1 base and J gave up 0 bases, with 3 bases separating them. This CDR3 region has 13 residues. CDR1 LNHDA and CDR2 SQIVND come from the germline V gene (reference sequence). CDR3 coding DNA: TGTGCCAGTAGTATAGCTTTGAACACTGAAGCTTTCTTT. It yields the protein CASSIALNTEAFF.

The chain combines TRBV5-1 with TRBJ2-5; 8 bases match TRBD2. The CDR3 loop spans 17 amino acids. V lost 1 base, J lost 1 base, and 9 bases stayed unmatched. In germline, CDR1 is SGHRS, CDR2 YFSETQ. As DNA, the CDR3 is TGCGCCAGCAGCTTGTTGGTCCGCGGGGGGCTCCAAGAGACCCAGTACTTC. Translated: CASSLLVRGGLQETQYF.

This clonotype has more than one count but fewer than ten. The gene calls are TRBV5-1 and TRBJ2-1, with TRBD2 identical over 10 bases. The germline CDR1 and CDR2 sequences are SGHRS and YFSETQ. Germline trimming cut 0 bases from V and 6 bases from J; bases unmatched to any gene: 6. This CDR3 spans 16 amino acids. The CDR3, as DNA: TGCGCCAGCAGCTTGGCCAAGACTAGCGGGCCCAATGAGCAGTTCTTC. It translates to CASSLAKTSGPNEQFF.

The chain links TRBV30 to TRBJ1-6; D remains ambiguous. CDR1 GTSNPN and CDR2 SVGIG come from the germline V gene (reference sequence). There are 12 residues in the CDR3. V was cut by 0 bases and J by 7 bases, with 4 bases left in between. Here the CDR3 reads CAWSVRNSPLHF. DNA for the CDR3: TGTGCCTGGAGTGTACGGAATTCACCCCTCCACTTT.

V usage is TRBV19 and J usage is TRBJ2-7, with D tentatively TRBD1 (6 bases). In germline, CDR1 is LNHDA, CDR2 SQIVND (reference sequence). The CDR3 totals 14 residues. Trimming left V 6 bases short and J 0 bases short, with 12 bases between. CDR3 amino acids: CASSGQSSSYEQYF. In DNA, the CDR3 is TGTGCCAGTAGCGGACAGTCCAGCTCCTACGAGCAGTACTTC.

The chain recombines TRBV7-2 with TRBJ2-5; D not certain. CDR1 SGHTA and CDR2 FQGNSA come from the germline V gene. V lost 2 bases and J 5 bases, leaving 12 bases between the germline ends. The CDR3 totals 14 residues. As DNA, the CDR3 is TGTGCCAGCAGCTTATTTGGGTTCGGGGAGACCCAGTACTTC. This codes for CASSLFGFGETQYF.

J is TRBJ1-2 and V is TRBV2; a weak D match, TRBD1 (6 bases). This CDR3 comprises 12 residues. Trimming stripped 7 bases from V and 7 bases from J, with 13 bases between. CDR1 and CDR2 (germline): SNHLY, FYNNEI. The CDR3 protein is CASIMTGAGYTF. As DNA, the CDR3 is TGTGCCAGCATTATGACAGGAGCTGGCTACACCTTC.

Points on this clonotype: This may stem from a read error, because a much larger clone lies one nucleotide away. The V call is TRBV7-9, the J call TRBJ2-3, with 7 nucleotides matching TRBD2. The CDR3 covers 15 residues. The V segment lost 1 base and the J segment 2 bases; nucleotides outside the gene matches: 3. CDR1 is SEHNR and CDR2 is FQNEAQ in the germline V gene (reference sequence). This CDR3 is CASSLDTSVTDTQYF. The CDR3 DNA reads TGTGCCAGCAGCTTAGATACTAGCGTCACAGATACGCAGTATTTT. Combining the CDR3 with reference TRBV7-9 and TRBJ2-3 gives the whole variable domain DTGVSQNPRHKITKRGQNVTFRCDPISEHNRLYWYRQTLGQGPEFLTYFQNEAQLEKSRLLSDRFSAERPKGSFSTLEIQRTEQGDSAMYLCASSLDTSVTDTQYFGPGTRLTVL.

There are a few counts of this clonotype. The chain combines TRBV10-3 with TRBJ1-4; TRBD1 aligns across 9 bases. CDR1 is ENHRY and CDR2 is SYGVKD in the germline V gene. This CDR3 has 15 residues. V was pared by 10 bases and J by 1 base, with 7 bases of the junction left unmatched. CDR3 sequence: CATGQGTGTNEKLFF. In nucleotides, the CDR3 is TGTGCCACGGGACAGGGAACAGGAACTAATGAAAAACTGTTTTTT.

This clonotype was counted at least ten times. The V gene is TRBV30, the J gene TRBJ1-2; possible D gene TRBD1, 5 bases. The V end lost 0 bases, the J end lost 5 bases, and 13 bases lay between the germline ends. The CDR3 has 14 residues. The germline gives CDR1 GTSNPN, CDR2 SVGIG (reference sequence). The CDR3: CAWSVLGGGYGYTF. The CDR3 DNA sequence: TGTGCCTGGAGTGTACTTGGGGGAGGTTATGGCTACACCTTC.